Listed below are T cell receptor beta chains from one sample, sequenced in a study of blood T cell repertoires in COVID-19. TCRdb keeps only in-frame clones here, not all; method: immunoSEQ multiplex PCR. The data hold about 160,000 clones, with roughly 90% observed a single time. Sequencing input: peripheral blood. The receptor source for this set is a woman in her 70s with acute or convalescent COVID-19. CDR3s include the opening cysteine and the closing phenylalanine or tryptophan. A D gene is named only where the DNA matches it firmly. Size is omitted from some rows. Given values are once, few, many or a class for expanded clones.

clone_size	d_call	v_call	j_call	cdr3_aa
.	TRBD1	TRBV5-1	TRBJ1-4	CASSLAGTANEKLFF
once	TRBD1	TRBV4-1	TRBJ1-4	CASSQTRGVGEKLFF
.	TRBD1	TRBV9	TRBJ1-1	CASSADRVPSEAFF
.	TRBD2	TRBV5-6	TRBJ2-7	CASSISGSTYEQYF
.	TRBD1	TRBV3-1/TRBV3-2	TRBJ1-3	CASSLRTGPGNTIYF
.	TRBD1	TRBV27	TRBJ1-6	CASSARQGVSPLHF
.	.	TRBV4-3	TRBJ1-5	CASSQVPDQPQHF
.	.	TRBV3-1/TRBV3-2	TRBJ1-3	CASSQAAGSGNTIYF
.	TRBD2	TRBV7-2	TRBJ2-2	CASSRTSGSVTGELFF
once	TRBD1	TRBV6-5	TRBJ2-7	CASMTGQGVMLEQYF
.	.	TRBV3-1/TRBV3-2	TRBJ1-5	CASSPKNRVLRNQPQHF
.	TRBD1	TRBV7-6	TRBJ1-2	CASSTGGQANYGYTF
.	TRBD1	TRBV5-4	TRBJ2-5	CASSPDPTGHEETQYF
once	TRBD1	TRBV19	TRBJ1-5	CASSDRGLVQPQHF
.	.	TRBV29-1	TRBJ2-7	CSVVPQAGTSTYEQYF
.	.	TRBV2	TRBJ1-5	CASSEGTGTGQPQHF
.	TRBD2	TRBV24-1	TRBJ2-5	CATSDPRGGQETQYF
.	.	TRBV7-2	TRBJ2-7	CASSLDPSPREQYF
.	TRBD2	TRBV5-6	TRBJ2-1	CASSLLARAPNEQFF
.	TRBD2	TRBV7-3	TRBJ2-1	CASSQGLSSGRIQFF
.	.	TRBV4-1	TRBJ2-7	CASSRGGVTYEQYF
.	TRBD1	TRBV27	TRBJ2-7	CASSLTGNEQYF
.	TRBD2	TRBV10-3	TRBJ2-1	CAISSSGTYNEQFF
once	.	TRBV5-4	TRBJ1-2	CASSLSRDIGRGYTF
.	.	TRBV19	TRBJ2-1	CASSISDNHNEQFF
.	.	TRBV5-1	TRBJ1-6	CASSLGGGYNSPLHF
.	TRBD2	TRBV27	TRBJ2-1	CASSIGTSGSYEQFF
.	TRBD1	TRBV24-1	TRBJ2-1	CATSDTGVPNNEQFF
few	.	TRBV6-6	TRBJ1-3	CASRPDSIGNTIYF
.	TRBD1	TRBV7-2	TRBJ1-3	CASSPSTGGSRGNTIYF
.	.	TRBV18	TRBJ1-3	CASSPSPFSSGNTIYF
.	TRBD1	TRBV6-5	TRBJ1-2	CASRKDRGRGYTF
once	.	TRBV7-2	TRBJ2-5	CASSLGAQGWETQYF
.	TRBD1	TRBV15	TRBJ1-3	CATGGGNTIYF
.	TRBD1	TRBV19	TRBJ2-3	CASSTTGADTQYF
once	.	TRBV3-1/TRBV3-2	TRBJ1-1	CASTQQGGKNTEAFF
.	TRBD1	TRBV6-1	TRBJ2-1	CASSEWGTGVGNEQFF
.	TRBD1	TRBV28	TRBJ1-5	CASSPSMTGDHQPQHF
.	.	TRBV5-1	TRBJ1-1	CASSLQGMNTEAFF
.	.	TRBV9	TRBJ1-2	CASSVGSGRNGYTF